Listed below are T cell receptor beta chains from one sample, sequenced in a study of T cells in Graves' hyperthyroidism and ophthalmopathy. One entry per CDR3 protein, called by TCRdb with MiXCR from the multiplex PCR reads. The sample includes roughly 740,000 distinct CDR3 sequences, about a sixth of them seen just once. Sequenced sample: blood. The receptor set was obtained from a man aged 18 to 29 with Graves' hyperthyroidism. CDR3s leave out the opening cysteine and the closing phenylalanine or tryptophan. A D gene is named only where the DNA matches it firmly.

V gene,D gene,J gene,CDR3 protein
TRBV7-9,TRBD2,TRBJ2-5,ASSPPLAGGPGETQY
TRBV6-2/TRBV6-3,NA,TRBJ2-5,ASSPYGEAAETQY
TRBV28,TRBD2,TRBJ2-7,ASSREGRAEQY
TRBV7-9,NA,TRBJ2-5,ASGMIVGKETQY
TRBV20-1,TRBD1,TRBJ1-6,STSGQGRWGNSPLH
TRBV5-5,TRBD2,TRBJ2-3,ASSPGLAGVEDTQY
TRBV5-1,NA,TRBJ2-3,ASIRGEAPDTQY
TRBV12-3/TRBV12-4,TRBD1,TRBJ1-3,ASSPQGGSGNTIY
TRBV5-1,TRBD2,TRBJ2-1,ASTDKRAGEEGEQF
TRBV7-9,NA,TRBJ1-1,ASLRQANTEAF
TRBV6-1,TRBD1,TRBJ2-5,ASRRPGGETQY
TRBV6-2/TRBV6-3,NA,TRBJ2-7,ASSPVRNSLDYEQY
TRBV7-9,TRBD2,TRBJ2-1,ASSPIAGGQLPEQF